These 27 T cell receptor beta chains came from one sample sequenced in a study of blood T cell repertoires in COVID-19. Clones were read by immunoSEQ multiplex PCR, and TCRdb kept only the in-frame ones, dropping some. Found here are 200,000 or so clones, about nine tenths of them singletons; the top ten hold over 3%. The sample was PBMCs or T cells enriched from blood (not recorded which). These receptors all stem from a woman aged 40 to 50 with acute COVID-19.

The chain links TRBV5-8 to TRBJ1-1; D is possibly TRBD1 (5 bases). This CDR3 spans 13 amino acids. Germline-derived CDR1 and CDR2 are SGHTS and YDEGEE. V was trimmed by 2 bases and J by 4 bases, leaving 9 bases between them. As DNA, the CDR3 is TGTGCCAGCAGCTTCGTCAGGGCCACTGAAGCTTTCTTT. Its protein product is CASSFVRATEAFF.

This clone was counted a single time. The rearrangement uses TRBV5-6 and TRBJ2-7, with TRBD1 matching 9 bases. This CDR3 spans 16 amino acids. The V gene end was trimmed by 5 bases and the J gene end by 1 base; junction bases not matched to a gene: 10. Per the germline V gene, CDR1 is SGHDT and CDR2 is YYEEEE. The CDR3 coding sequence is TGTGCCAGCAGGAGGAGGCCCGGGACAGGGTCCTACGAGCAGTACTTC. It codes for CASRRRPGTGSYEQYF.

The DNA of the CDR3 is TGTGCCACCAGTGTTCGGGGGGCCTATGGCTACACCTTC. Protein product: CATSVRGAYGYTF. The rearrangement uses TRBV24-1 and TRBJ1-2; TRBD1 might be the D (6 bases). This CDR3 spans 13 amino acids. Germline V CDR1 and CDR2: KGHDR, SFDVKD. The germline V and J ends were trimmed by 5 bases and 4 bases, with 10 bases remaining between them.

The rearrangement links TRBV15 to TRBJ2-5; TRBD2 might be the D (6 bases). Germline values: CDR1 LNHNV, CDR2 YYDKDF (reference sequence). The CDR3 consists of 16 residues. Trimming shortened V by 6 bases and J by 8 bases, and 25 bases separated the two germline ends. CDR3 in amino acids: CATRDGGRGPQGTQYF. The CDR3 DNA is TGTGCCACCAGAGACGGGGGAAGGGGCCCCCAAGGAACCCAGTACTTC.

The chain uses TRBV5-1 and TRBJ2-1; D is possibly TRBD1 (5 bases). V dropped 3 bases and J dropped 7 bases, with 17 bases sitting between them. Germline V lookup: CDR1 SGHRS, CDR2 YFSETQ. The CDR3 covers 15 residues. CDR3 nucleotides: TGCGCCAGCAGCTCGACGTCCGGACACGGGAATGAGCAGTTCTTC. Amino acids: CASSSTSGHGNEQFF. The full variable domain, in which reference TRBV5-1 and TRBJ2-1 provide the parts outside the CDR3, is KAGVTQTPRYLIKTRGQQVTLSCSPISGHRSVSWYQQTPGQGLQFLFEYFSETQRNKGNFPGRFSGRQFSNSRSEMNVSTLELGDSALYLCASSSTSGHGNEQFFGPGTRLTVL.

CDR3: CASSATGTSDYEQYF. CDR3 coding DNA: TGTGCCAGCAGCGCGACCGGGACTAGCGATTACGAGCAGTACTTC. The genes are TRBV5-6 and TRBJ2-7; 10 bases agree with TRBD2. This CDR3 region has 15 residues. V gave up 4 bases and J gave up 4 bases; unmatched junction bases: 8. Germline-derived CDR1 and CDR2 are SGHDT and YYEEEE.

The V and J genes are TRBV29-1 and TRBJ1-2; 7 nucleotides line up with TRBD1. The CDR3 length is 14 residues. The germline V gene has CDR1 SQVTM and CDR2 ANQGSEA. Trimming at V came to 4 bases and at J to 2 bases, leaving 7 bases not matched to a gene. CDR3 bases: TGCAGCGTTGTTGCCGACAGGGAGAACTATGGCTACACCTTC. As protein: CSVVADRENYGYTF.

This clone has a single count. This chain joins TRBV19 and TRBJ1-2; 7 bases align to TRBD1. Germline lookup yields CDR1 LNHDA and CDR2 SQIVND (reference sequence). Trimming removed 5 bases from V and 7 bases from J; junction bases left unmatched: 10. The CDR3 is 14 residues long. CDR3: CASSPRGWDSGYTF. DNA of the CDR3: TGTGCCAGTAGTCCCCGAGGGTGGGACAGTGGCTACACCTTC.

The chain couples TRBV2 to TRBJ1-1, with 7 positions matching TRBD1. The CDR3 sequence is 14 residues long. With V trimmed by 8 bases and J by 3 bases, 9 bases remained unmatched. In germline, CDR1 is SNHLY, CDR2 FYNNEI. The CDR3 spells CASGFGTVYTEAFF. CDR3 nucleotides: TGTGCCAGCGGCTTCGGGACAGTCTACACTGAAGCTTTCTTT.

As for this clone: Other DNA sequences in the sample encode the same CDR3. The J gene is TRBJ1-1, the V gene TRBV18; D unclear. Germline assignment: CDR1 KGHSH and CDR2 LQKENI. The CDR3 runs 12 residues. V dropped 3 bases and J dropped 2 bases, with 4 bases sitting between them. Written as DNA, the CDR3 is TGTGCCAGCTCACCGTCAAACACTGAAGCTTTCTTT. Its protein product is CASSPSNTEAFF.

The chain combines TRBV12-3 or TRBV12-4 with TRBJ1-3; 7 bases align to TRBD1. J was trimmed by 4 bases and V by 10 bases; bases with no gene match: 4. This CDR3 contains 12 residues. This CDR3 reads CATPQGGNTIYF. CDR3 bases: TGTGCCACCCCACAGGGGGGAAACACCATATATTTT.

CDR3 in DNA: TGTGCCAGCAGTAAGGGAGGGGTTGAAGAGACCCAGTACTTC. Its protein product is CASSKGGVEETQYF. The chain has TRBV5-8 and TRBJ2-5, with 7 bases fitting TRBD2. J lost 3 bases, V lost 5 bases, and 7 bases had no gene match. Looked up from germline, CDR1 is SGHTS and CDR2 is YDEGEE. This CDR3 comprises 14 residues.

The V gene is TRBV5-5, the J gene TRBJ1-2, with unresolved D. Germline V CDR1 and CDR2: SGHKS, YYEKEE (reference sequence). CDR3 size: 12 residues. Trimming took off 5 bases at V and 14 bases at J, with 19 bases between the two ends. The CDR3 DNA reads TGTGCCAGCAGTCCGGCGGCAGGAAAGCGGACCTTC. This codes for CASSPAAGKRTF.

The chain uses TRBV24-1 and TRBJ1-1, with D possibly TRBD1 on 5 matching bases. The CDR3 length is 12 residues. V was trimmed by 7 bases and J by 4 bases, leaving 9 bases between them. The germline CDR1 and CDR2 sequences are KGHDR and SFDVKD. CDR3 protein: CATSGTGTEAFF. The CDR3 DNA sequence: TGTGCCACCAGCGGCACAGGCACTGAAGCTTTCTTT.

This clone was detected ten times or more. The chain recombines TRBV3-1 (or the pseudogene TRBV3-2) with TRBJ2-3; the D gene is possibly TRBD2 (7 bases). V gave up 0 bases and J gave up 7 bases, with 11 bases separating them. Germline CDR1 and CDR2: LGHDT and YNNKEL (reference sequence). The CDR3 covers 14 residues. The CDR3 loop reads CASSQEAGAYTQYF. The CDR3 DNA reads as TGTGCCAGCAGCCAAGAGGCGGGGGCGTATACGCAGTATTTT.

This clone was counted a few times. The genes are TRBV13 and TRBJ1-2; TRBD1 is a possible D gene (6 bases). This CDR3 contains 14 residues. With 3 bases removed from V and 4 bases from J, the gap between germline ends came to 12 bases. The germline CDR1 and CDR2 sequences are PRHDT and FYEKMQ (reference sequence). The CDR3, as DNA: TGTGCCAGCAGCTTGGAAGGGGGTAGCTATGGCTACACCTTC. It is translated as CASSLEGGSYGYTF.

This clone was seen a handful of times. The chain links TRBV15 to TRBJ2-3; 11 nucleotides agree with TRBD2. Per germline, CDR1 LNHNV and CDR2 YYDKDF (reference sequence). The CDR3 loop spans 17 amino acids. J gave up 2 bases and V 0 bases, and 4 bases lay outside the gene matches. CDR3 loop: CATSREVAGGPTDTQYF. CDR3 coding DNA: TGTGCCACCAGCAGAGAGGTAGCGGGGGGGCCCACAGATACGCAGTATTTT.

As concerns this clone: This specimen includes other DNA sequences encoding the same CDR3. The chain combines TRBV27 with TRBJ1-1; 8 nucleotides match TRBD1. V lost 2 bases, J lost 4 bases, and 0 bases stayed unmatched. Germline V gene lookup returns CDR1 MNHEY and CDR2 SMNVEV (reference sequence). CDR3 length: 13 residues. The CDR3 DNA reads TGTGCCAGCAGTTTAACAGGGGGCACTGAAGCTTTCTTT. This codes for CASSLTGGTEAFF.

V usage is TRBV2 and J usage is TRBJ2-3, with a possible D match to TRBD2 (5 bases). Trimming removed 10 bases from V and 5 bases from J, with 16 bases in between. The CDR3 loop spans 13 amino acids. Germline assignment: CDR1 SNHLY and CDR2 FYNNEI. This CDR3 reads CATPPARGDTQYF. CDR3 DNA: TGTGCCACCCCCCCCGCCCGGGGAGATACGCAGTATTTT.

The chain is built from TRBV24-1 and TRBJ1-1; D uncertain. Deletions cut 5 bases from V and 8 bases from J, with 8 bases between. Germline lookup yields CDR1 KGHDR and CDR2 SFDVKD. The CDR3 length is 11 residues. The CDR3: CATSVRGEAFF. CDR3 DNA sequence: TGTGCCACCAGTGTGAGAGGGGAAGCTTTCTTT.

The chain employs TRBV19 and TRBJ2-1; tentative D call: TRBD1 (5 bases). The germline gives CDR1 LNHDA, CDR2 SQIVND (reference sequence). The CDR3 sequence is 20 residues long. The germline V and J ends were trimmed by 6 bases and 6 bases, with 33 bases remaining between them. The CDR3 spells CASSRTRQGPIYGASNEQFF. The CDR3 nucleotides are TGTGCCAGTAGCAGAACCCGACAAGGCCCCATCTATGGGGCATCCAATGAGCAGTTCTTC.

The CDR3 loop reads CASSLSTGGRGYTF. In nucleotides, the CDR3 is TGTGCCAGCAGTTTATCGACAGGGGGAAGAGGCTACACCTTC. The V and J genes are TRBV28 and TRBJ1-2; 9 nucleotides align to TRBD1. V gave up 1 base and J gave up 8 bases; unmatched junction bases: 5. This CDR3 region has 14 residues. Germline V CDR1 and CDR2: MDHEN, SYDVKM.

The CDR3 spells CASSSGLAGGWGTDTQYF. In nucleotides, the CDR3 is TGTGCCAGCAGCTCGGGACTAGCGGGGGGTTGGGGCACAGATACGCAGTATTTT. The chain carries TRBV11-2 and TRBJ2-3; 15 bases align to TRBD2. The CDR3 runs 18 residues. The ends lost 4 bases at V and 1 base at J; junction bases unmatched: 6. Germline assignment: CDR1 SGHAT and CDR2 FQNNGV.

J is TRBJ1-4 and V is TRBV4-1; D gene uncertain. Per the germline V gene, CDR1 is MGHRA and CDR2 is YSYEKL. The V gene lost 5 bases and the J gene lost 0 bases, with 7 bases spanning the gap. CDR3 length: 14 residues. The CDR3 spells CASSLYATNEKLFF. The CDR3 bases are TGCGCCAGCAGCTTATATGCAACTAATGAAAAACTGTTTTTT.

This rearrangement joins TRBV19 to TRBJ1-6; perhaps TRBD1 as D (6 bases). Germline V gives CDR1 LNHDA, CDR2 SQIVND (reference sequence). There are 16 residues in the CDR3. The germline V and J ends were trimmed by 5 bases and 2 bases, with 13 bases remaining between them. The CDR3 region is CASSSDRSPYNSPLHF. CDR3 nucleotides: TGTGCCAGTAGTTCCGACAGGAGCCCCTATAATTCACCCCTCCACTTT.

The V and J genes are TRBV7-9 and TRBJ1-1; tentatively, D is TRBD1 (5 bases). This CDR3 comprises 14 residues. V gave up 2 bases and J gave up 0 bases, with 7 bases separating them. Germline loops: CDR1 SEHNR, CDR2 FQNEAQ (reference sequence). CDR3: CASSLSGLNTEAFF. As DNA, the CDR3 is TGTGCCAGCAGCTTATCAGGGTTGAACACTGAAGCTTTCTTT.

The J gene is TRBJ1-6, the V gene TRBV11-3, with TRBD1 as a possible D gene (6 bases). Trimming shortened V by 6 bases and J by 3 bases, and 18 bases separated the two germline ends. The CDR3 has 17 amino acids. From germline, CDR1 is SGHNT and CDR2 YENEEA. CDR3 DNA sequence: TGTGCCAGCAGTCCAGTAGGGCAGGGGCACTATAATTCACCCCTCCACTTT. Its protein product is CASSPVGQGHYNSPLHF.